This is a list of T cell receptor beta chains from one sample in a study. TCRdb re-analysed the RT-PCR reads in MiXCR, keeping a single row per CDR3 protein. Found here are more than 550,000 distinct CDR3 sequences, approximately 15% of them singletons; the top ten hold 3.6%. Sequenced material: memory CD4+ T cells from blood. The source of these receptors is a female donor in good health, serving as a healthy control. Each CDR3 is given with its conserved first and last residue. A D gene is named only where the DNA matches it firmly. Expanded clones get a size class; other rows say once, few or many, or leave the size out.

cdr3_nt: TGTGCCAGCAGCCCAGGACAGAGTTACAATGAGCAGTTCTTC
cdr3_aa: CASSPGQSYNEQFF
j_call: TRBJ2-1
d_call: NA
clone_size: many
v_call: TRBV18
cdr3_length: 14

cdr3_nt: TGTGCCAGCAGCTTGGGGCGGTGGGGCACTGAAGCTTTCTTT
cdr3_aa: CASSLGRWGTEAFF
j_call: TRBJ1-1
d_call: NA
clone_size: few
v_call: TRBV7-8
cdr3_length: 14

cdr3_nt: TGTGCCAGCAGTTTAGGGCGCCTTCGGGAGAACATTCAGTACTTC
cdr3_aa: CASSLGRLRENIQYF
j_call: TRBJ2-4
d_call: NA
clone_size: few
v_call: TRBV28
cdr3_length: 15

cdr3_nt: TGTGCCAGCAGCCAGGGTGGGTTCCAAGCTTTCTTT
cdr3_aa: CASSQGGFQAFF
j_call: TRBJ1-1
d_call: NA
clone_size: NA
v_call: TRBV3-1
cdr3_length: 12

cdr3_nt: TGCGCCAGCAGCATGGACGAAGAGACCCAGTACTTC
cdr3_aa: CASSMDEETQYF
j_call: TRBJ2-5
d_call: NA
clone_size: few
v_call: TRBV5-1
cdr3_length: 12

cdr3_nt: TGTGCCACCAGCAGAGATCAGAGCGGGAGGACCTCCTACGAGCAGTACTTC
cdr3_aa: CATSRDQSGRTSYEQYF
j_call: TRBJ2-7
d_call: TRBD2
clone_size: NA
v_call: TRBV15
cdr3_length: 17

cdr3_nt: TGCAGTGCTAGAGAGGATTGGGAGCAGTTCTTC
cdr3_aa: CSAREDWEQFF
j_call: TRBJ2-1
d_call: NA
clone_size: NA
v_call: TRBV20-1
cdr3_length: 11

cdr3_nt: TGCAGTGCTAGACCGGGACTAGGCACCGGGGAGCTGTTTTTT
cdr3_aa: CSARPGLGTGELFF
j_call: TRBJ2-2
d_call: TRBD2
clone_size: NA
v_call: TRBV20-1
cdr3_length: 14

cdr3_nt: TGTGCCAGCAGCCCCTCACATACTGGAAACACCATATATTTT
cdr3_aa: CASSPSHTGNTIYF
j_call: TRBJ1-3
d_call: NA
clone_size: many
v_call: TRBV6-5
cdr3_length: 14

cdr3_nt: TGTGCCAGCAGCGTAGGGCTAGCGGGAGGGCCCCAAGAGACCCAGTACTTC
cdr3_aa: CASSVGLAGGPQETQYF
j_call: TRBJ2-5
d_call: TRBD2
clone_size: NA
v_call: TRBV9
cdr3_length: 17

cdr3_nt: TGCAGTGCTAGATATCCAGAGTTCTACGAGCAGTACTTC
cdr3_aa: CSARYPEFYEQYF
j_call: TRBJ2-7
d_call: NA
clone_size: few
v_call: TRBV20-1
cdr3_length: 13

cdr3_nt: TGTGCCAGCAGCTTCGGATCTCGGACAGACGACACCGGGGAGCTGTTTTTT
cdr3_aa: CASSFGSRTDDTGELFF
j_call: TRBJ2-2
d_call: NA
clone_size: NA
v_call: TRBV11-2
cdr3_length: 17

cdr3_nt: TGCAGTGCTAGAGATCGCGTAAAGGGCCAAGAGACCCAGTACTTC
cdr3_aa: CSARDRVKGQETQYF
j_call: TRBJ2-5
d_call: NA
clone_size: NA
v_call: TRBV20-1
cdr3_length: 15

cdr3_nt: TGCGCCAGCAGCTCCGGGACAGGGGCTTATGAAAAACTGTTTTTT
cdr3_aa: CASSSGTGAYEKLFF
j_call: TRBJ1-4
d_call: TRBD1
clone_size: NA
v_call: TRBV5-1
cdr3_length: 15

cdr3_nt: TGTGCCAGCAGCTTAGATATTCGGGAACAAGAGACCCAGTACTTC
cdr3_aa: CASSLDIREQETQYF
j_call: TRBJ2-5
d_call: NA
clone_size: NA
v_call: TRBV7-9
cdr3_length: 15

cdr3_nt: TGTGCCAGCAGCCCGACACGGGGGGGACAGGACAATGAGCAGTTCTTC
cdr3_aa: CASSPTRGGQDNEQFF
j_call: TRBJ2-1
d_call: NA
clone_size: NA
v_call: TRBV11-1
cdr3_length: 16

cdr3_nt: TGTGCCAGCAGCTTAGGAGACGGGACAGGAAATTCACCCCTCCACTTT
cdr3_aa: CASSLGDGTGNSPLHF
j_call: TRBJ1-6
d_call: TRBD1
clone_size: few
v_call: TRBV7-2
cdr3_length: 16

cdr3_nt: TGTGCCAGCAGCGTACTAGCGGGTAAGGATGAGCAGTTCTTC
cdr3_aa: CASSVLAGKDEQFF
j_call: TRBJ2-1
d_call: TRBD2
clone_size: NA
v_call: TRBV9
cdr3_length: 14

cdr3_nt: TGTGCCAGCAGCCAAGACCCTAACAGCTTTAGCACAGATACGCAGTATTTT
cdr3_aa: CASSQDPNSFSTDTQYF
j_call: TRBJ2-3
d_call: NA
clone_size: NA
v_call: TRBV3-1
cdr3_length: 17

cdr3_nt: TGTGCCATCAGTGAGAACGAGGGATCGGGGTATGGCTACACCTTC
cdr3_aa: CAISENEGSGYGYTF
j_call: TRBJ1-2
d_call: NA
clone_size: few
v_call: TRBV10-3
cdr3_length: 15

cdr3_nt: TGTGCCAGCAGCAGACTTACGCAGTATTTT
cdr3_aa: CASSRLTQYF
j_call: TRBJ2-3
d_call: NA
clone_size: few
v_call: TRBV28
cdr3_length: 10

cdr3_nt: TGTGCCAGCAGTCTTGGGACAGGGGCAGCTTTCTTT
cdr3_aa: CASSLGTGAAFF
j_call: TRBJ1-1
d_call: TRBD1
clone_size: few
v_call: TRBV12-3/TRBV12-4
cdr3_length: 12

cdr3_nt: TGCGCCAGCAGCTTGTTGGCACAGGCCCACTACGAGCAGTACTTC
cdr3_aa: CASSLLAQAHYEQYF
j_call: TRBJ2-7
d_call: NA
clone_size: few
v_call: TRBV5-1
cdr3_length: 15

cdr3_nt: TGCGCCAGCAGCTTGTCAGAGAGCTCCTACGAGCAGTACTTC
cdr3_aa: CASSLSESSYEQYF
j_call: TRBJ2-7
d_call: NA
clone_size: NA
v_call: TRBV5-1
cdr3_length: 14

cdr3_nt: TGCAGTGCGGGACGTAGGGGGGGCTCAGATACGCAGTATTTT
cdr3_aa: CSAGRRGGSDTQYF
j_call: TRBJ2-3
d_call: NA
clone_size: NA
v_call: TRBV20-1
cdr3_length: 14

cdr3_nt: TGTGCCAGCAGCGCCCCAGGAGTATCCTACGAGCAGTACTTC
cdr3_aa: CASSAPGVSYEQYF
j_call: TRBJ2-7
d_call: NA
clone_size: few
v_call: TRBV7-9
cdr3_length: 14

cdr3_nt: TGTGCCAGCAGTAAACAGTTAACAGATACGCAGTATTTT
cdr3_aa: CASSKQLTDTQYF
j_call: TRBJ2-3
d_call: NA
clone_size: few
v_call: TRBV28
cdr3_length: 13

cdr3_nt: TGCAGTGCTAGAAAGATCGGGTATCCCAACTATGGCTACACCTTC
cdr3_aa: CSARKIGYPNYGYTF
j_call: TRBJ1-2
d_call: NA
clone_size: NA
v_call: TRBV20-1
cdr3_length: 15

cdr3_nt: TGTGCCAGCAGTTACTCGCCGCCAGGGAGCTACAATGAGCAGTTCTTC
cdr3_aa: CASSYSPPGSYNEQFF
j_call: TRBJ2-1
d_call: NA
clone_size: NA
v_call: TRBV6-5
cdr3_length: 16

cdr3_nt: TGCAGTGCTAGATTCTGGGGCCAGACTGAAGCTTTCTTT
cdr3_aa: CSARFWGQTEAFF
j_call: TRBJ1-1
d_call: NA
clone_size: many
v_call: TRBV20-1
cdr3_length: 13

cdr3_nt: TGCGCCAGCAGCTCCAATACAGGGGACTCCTACGAGCAGTACTTC
cdr3_aa: CASSSNTGDSYEQYF
j_call: TRBJ2-7
d_call: TRBD1
clone_size: NA
v_call: TRBV5-1
cdr3_length: 15

cdr3_nt: TGTGCCACCAGTGATTTGCCAGGAGGGGGGACAGTCCAAGAGACCCAGTACTTC
cdr3_aa: CATSDLPGGGTVQETQYF
j_call: TRBJ2-5
d_call: NA
clone_size: few
v_call: TRBV24-1
cdr3_length: 18

cdr3_nt: TGTGCCTGGAGTTGGAGGGAAGGAGAAAAACTGTTTTTT
cdr3_aa: CAWSWREGEKLFF
j_call: TRBJ1-4
d_call: NA
clone_size: few
v_call: TRBV30
cdr3_length: 13

cdr3_nt: TGTGCCAGCAGTTTCGGGTCTGAAGCTTTCTTT
cdr3_aa: CASSFGSEAFF
j_call: TRBJ1-1
d_call: NA
clone_size: many
v_call: TRBV12-3/TRBV12-4
cdr3_length: 11

cdr3_nt: TGTGCCAGCAGCTCAGCCGGACAGGGGAAGTCCAACGTCCTGACTTTC
cdr3_aa: CASSSAGQGKSNVLTF
j_call: TRBJ2-6
d_call: TRBD1
clone_size: few
v_call: TRBV7-9
cdr3_length: 16

cdr3_nt: TGCGCCAGCACCTCCCAGCCGGCAGGGAGCTCCTACGAGCAGTACTTC
cdr3_aa: CASTSQPAGSSYEQYF
j_call: TRBJ2-7
d_call: NA
clone_size: NA
v_call: TRBV5-1
cdr3_length: 16

cdr3_nt: TGTGCCAGCAGCCCAACCCGACAGGGACAAGAGACCCAGTACTTC
cdr3_aa: CASSPTRQGQETQYF
j_call: TRBJ2-5
d_call: TRBD1
clone_size: NA
v_call: TRBV11-1
cdr3_length: 15

cdr3_nt: TGCGCCAGCAGCCGCACCAGACAGGAATCCTATGGCTACACCTTC
cdr3_aa: CASSRTRQESYGYTF
j_call: TRBJ1-2
d_call: NA
clone_size: few
v_call: TRBV4-3
cdr3_length: 15

cdr3_nt: TGCGCCAGCACTTTTTTTGGGACGGACGACAATGGCTACACCTTC
cdr3_aa: CASTFFGTDDNGYTF
j_call: TRBJ1-2
d_call: NA
clone_size: NA
v_call: TRBV5-1
cdr3_length: 15

cdr3_nt: TGTGCCAGCAGCGTTCCGGGACAGGGGGAACATGAGCAGTTCTTC
cdr3_aa: CASSVPGQGEHEQFF
j_call: TRBJ2-1
d_call: TRBD1
clone_size: few
v_call: TRBV9
cdr3_length: 15

cdr3_nt: TGTGCCAGTACCTTGGACACTGAAGCTTTCTTT
cdr3_aa: CASTLDTEAFF
j_call: TRBJ1-1
d_call: NA
clone_size: NA
v_call: TRBV19
cdr3_length: 11

cdr3_nt: TGTGCCAGCAGCTTAGCGGCGACAGAATATAATTCACCCCTCCACTTT
cdr3_aa: CASSLAATEYNSPLHF
j_call: TRBJ1-6
d_call: NA
clone_size: many
v_call: TRBV11-2
cdr3_length: 16

cdr3_nt: TGCGCCAGCAGCCAACCAGGACTGCTTTCTGGAAACACCATATATTTT
cdr3_aa: CASSQPGLLSGNTIYF
j_call: TRBJ1-3
d_call: NA
clone_size: NA
v_call: TRBV4-1
cdr3_length: 16

cdr3_nt: TGCAGTGCTGACAGGGGAATGAACACTGAAGCTTTCTTT
cdr3_aa: CSADRGMNTEAFF
j_call: TRBJ1-1
d_call: TRBD1
clone_size: NA
v_call: TRBV20-1
cdr3_length: 13

cdr3_nt: TGTGCCAGCAGCCTGCAGCCCGGACAGGGGAATACCTTCGGGCAGTACTTC
cdr3_aa: CASSLQPGQGNTFGQYF
j_call: TRBJ2-7
d_call: TRBD1
clone_size: NA
v_call: TRBV3-1
cdr3_length: 17

cdr3_nt: TGTGCCAGCAGCTTGTCAGCTAATAATTCACCCCTCCACTTT
cdr3_aa: CASSLSANNSPLHF
j_call: TRBJ1-6
d_call: NA
clone_size: few
v_call: TRBV11-2
cdr3_length: 14